Listed below are T cell receptor beta chains from one sample, sequenced in a study of OX40 agonist ivuxolimab in advanced cancers. This table comes from immunoSEQ multiplex PCR, and its TCRdb copy is limited to in-frame clones, with some not included. Of around 100,000 clones in the sample, under 95% were seen once. This sample comprised CD4+ or CD8+ T cells sorted from blood, obtained in a trial of the OX40 agonist ivuxolimab. The receptors originated from an adult with an advanced solid tumor such as melanoma, head and neck, liver or kidney cancer. The CDR3 runs from the conserved cysteine through the conserved F or W. The order of the fields is D gene, J gene, V gene, clone size, CDR3 protein, CDR3 DNA. D genes are given only for firm matches. Size is stated for part of the rows, as once, few or many counts, or as a class when the clone is expanded.

>TRBD2|TRBJ2-7|TRBV7-2|NA
CASSLYPGGPNEQYF
TGTGCCAGCAGCTTATACCCGGGAGGGCCCAACGAGCAGTACTTC
>NA|TRBJ2-1|TRBV5-1|NA
CASSLASGAENEQFF
TGCGCCAGCAGCTTGGCCTCCGGAGCTGAGAATGAGCAGTTCTTC
>NA|TRBJ1-1|TRBV6-5|NA
CASSPTGGSEAFF
TGTGCCAGCAGTCCGACGGGGGGGAGTGAAGCTTTCTTT
>NA|TRBJ1-5|TRBV28|NA
CASSRTPLATQPQHF
TGTGCCAGCAGCCGTACTCCGTTAGCGACTCAGCCCCAGCATTTT
>NA|TRBJ2-2|TRBV4-2|NA
CASSQYRVDTGELFF
TGTGCCAGCAGCCAATACCGCGTCGACACCGGGGAGCTGTTTTTT
>TRBD1|TRBJ1-2|TRBV28|NA
CASNPTGGRGYTF
TGTGCCAGCAACCCGACAGGGGGCAGGGGCTACACCTTC
>NA|TRBJ2-1|TRBV28|NA
CASRRGSYNEQFF
TGTGCCAGCAGGAGGGGATCCTACAATGAGCAGTTCTTC
>TRBD1|TRBJ1-3|TRBV7-9|once
CASSPGTVGNTIYF
TGTGCCAGCAGCCCCGGGACAGTTGGAAACACCATATATTTT
>NA|TRBJ1-5|TRBV7-2|few
CASSLEIRGPQHF
TGTGCCAGCAGCTTAGAAATACGTGGGCCCCAGCATTTT
>NA|TRBJ2-1|TRBV4-1|NA
CASSFVPGKQFF
TGCGCCAGCAGCTTTGTCCCGGGGAAGCAGTTCTTC
>TRBD1|TRBJ1-5|TRBV6-5|NA
CASRRTGSSNQPQHF
TGTGCCAGCAGGAGGACAGGGAGTAGCAATCAGCCCCAGCATTTT
>NA|TRBJ2-2|TRBV28|NA
CASLGTDTGELFF
TGTGCCAGCCTAGGAACGGACACCGGGGAGCTGTTTTTT
>NA|TRBJ2-1|TRBV28|NA
CASVEFSYNEQFF
TGTGCCAGCGTAGAGTTCTCCTACAATGAGCAGTTCTTC
>TRBD1|TRBJ2-2|TRBV6-4|NA
CASSDVPGQGFGELFF
TGTGCCAGCAGTGACGTGCCGGGACAGGGTTTCGGGGAGCTGTTTTTT
>NA|TRBJ2-2|TRBV5-5|NA
CASSNASGFLGELFF
TGTGCCAGCAGCAATGCGAGCGGGTTTTTAGGGGAGCTGTTTTTT
>NA|TRBJ2-5|TRBV4-1|once
CASSQVVGVRETQYF
TGCGCCAGCAGCCAAGTTGTGGGGGTGAGGGAGACCCAGTACTTC
>TRBD1|TRBJ1-1|TRBV30|NA
CAWSVKTGLNTEAFF
TGTGCCTGGAGTGTAAAGACAGGGTTGAACACTGAAGCTTTCTTT
>TRBD1|TRBJ2-2|TRBV28|NA
CASSRGGQGYTGELFF
TGTGCCAGCAGTCGCGGTGGACAGGGCTACACCGGGGAGCTGTTTTTT
>NA|TRBJ1-2|TRBV28|NA
CASSFPASMRGYTF
TGTGCCAGCAGTTTCCCAGCCTCAATGAGGGGCTACACCTTC
>NA|TRBJ2-7|TRBV7-2|once
CASSLGIHTEQYF
TGTGCCAGCAGCTTAGGCATTCACACCGAGCAGTACTTC
>NA|TRBJ1-1|TRBV18|NA
CASSPGILNTEAFF
TGTGCCAGCTCACCAGGTATTTTGAACACTGAAGCTTTCTTT
>TRBD1|TRBJ2-7|TRBV5-1|NA
CASSEGGQATYEQYF
TGCGCCAGCAGCGAAGGGGGACAGGCGACCTACGAGCAGTACTTC
>NA|TRBJ1-1|TRBV28|NA
CASRALEAFF
TGTGCCAGCAGGGCTCTTGAAGCTTTCTTT
>TRBD1|TRBJ2-5|TRBV18|once
CASSLTTGVAETQYF
TGTGCCAGCTCACTGACAACAGGGGTGGCAGAGACCCAGTACTTC
>TRBD1|TRBJ2-3|TRBV19|NA
CVVVGGGKNTQYF
TGTGTCGTCGTAGGGGGCGGCAAAAATACGCAGTATTTT
>NA|TRBJ2-7|TRBV7-2|NA
CASSLMGRAISYEQYF
TGTGCCAGCAGCTTAATGGGGCGGGCGATCTCCTACGAGCAGTACTTC
>NA|TRBJ1-1|TRBV5-4|NA
CASSTPRRGALGVNTEAFF
TGTGCCAGCAGCACCCCCCGACGGGGGGCGCTAGGTGTGAACACTGAAGCTTTCTTT
>NA|TRBJ2-7|TRBV5-5|NA
CASSLLQSVSYEQYF
TGTGCCAGCAGCTTGTTACAGTCTGTCTCCTACGAGCAGTACTTC
>TRBD1|TRBJ1-1|TRBV5-1|few
CASSLTDRANTEAFF
TGCGCCAGCAGCTTAACCGACAGGGCCAACACTGAAGCTTTCTTT
>TRBD1|TRBJ2-1|TRBV5-4|once
CASSSPGQGYNEQFF
TGTGCCAGCAGCTCTCCGGGACAGGGATACAATGAGCAGTTCTTC
>NA|TRBJ1-2|TRBV18|once
CASSPGAQGGYTF
TGTGCCAGCTCACCAGGGGCCCAGGGTGGCTACACCTTC
>NA|TRBJ2-7|TRBV11-2|NA
CASSPALWGSYEQYF
TGTGCCAGCAGCCCCGCACTCTGGGGGTCCTACGAGCAGTACTTC